The 32 T cell receptor beta chains below were found in one sample sequenced in a study of cytomegalovirus exposure and HLA in healthy donors. The PCR had 60 Vbeta and 13 Jbeta primers. TCRdb's table, derived via immunoSEQ multiplex PCR, lists solely in-frame clones and lacks some. The profile shows around 140,000 clones, approximately 80% of them singletons. The sample was PBMCs. These receptors were taken from a woman under 30 in good health and CMV-seropositive.

This clone was observed a single time. The rearrangement uses TRBV5-4 and TRBJ2-2; no definite D call. Germline CDR1 reads SGHNT; CDR2 reads YYREEE (reference sequence). The CDR3 length is 14 residues. The V gene lost 0 bases and the J gene lost 1 base, with 4 bases spanning the gap. The CDR3 here is CASSLVRNTGELFF. CDR3 coding DNA: TGTGCCAGCAGCTTGGTTCGGAACACCGGGGAGCTGTTTTTT.

Regarding this clone: The same CDR3 also results from other DNA sequences found in this sample. The chain uses TRBV15 and TRBJ2-2; no clear D. This CDR3 has 15 residues. Between the trimmed V and J ends, which lost 0 bases and 1 base, there was a span of 6 bases. Germline V gene sequence: CDR1 LNHNV, CDR2 YYDKDF (reference sequence). CDR3 residues: CATSRDNRNTGELFF. CDR3 bases: TGTGCCACCAGCAGAGATAATCGGAACACCGGGGAGCTGTTTTTT.

The rearrangement uses TRBV10-2 and TRBJ1-6; D possibly corresponds to TRBD1 (6 bases). CDR3 length: 13 amino acids. The germline gives CDR1 WSHSY, CDR2 SAAADI. V lost 10 bases and J lost 8, with 15 bases in between. The CDR3 protein is CATHRETHSPLHF. In nucleotides, the CDR3 is TGCGCCACGCACAGGGAAACCCATTCACCCCTCCACTTT.

This clone was seen a few times. The gene calls are TRBV2 and TRBJ1-2, with 8 bases that match TRBD1. This CDR3 comprises 13 residues. Trimming cost V 8 bases and J 4 bases; bases outside gene matches: 6. Germline V lookup: CDR1 SNHLY, CDR2 FYNNEI. Written as DNA, the CDR3 is TGTGCCAGCCGGGCAGGGGGCGGCTATGGCTACACCTTC. Protein product: CASRAGGGYGYTF.

J is TRBJ1-6 and V is TRBV4-1, with TRBD1 matching over 7 bases. This CDR3 spans 13 amino acids. The germline V gene has CDR1 MGHRA and CDR2 YSYEKL. Trimming took 8 bases from V and 7 from J; bases not matched to a gene: 5. The CDR3 spells CASRGTANSPLHF. As DNA, the CDR3 is TGCGCCAGCCGTGGGACAGCGAATTCACCCCTCCACTTT.

The rearrangement links TRBV4-3 to TRBJ2-1; TRBD2 matches 12 bases. The CDR3 contains 18 residues. The germline gives CDR1 LGHNA, CDR2 YSLEER. The V gene end was trimmed by 1 base and the J gene end by 4 bases; junction bases not matched to a gene: 8. CDR3 DNA: TGCGCCAGCAGCCAAGTTGCTAGCGGGGGGGCGGGTTACAATGAGCAGTTCTTC. This codes for CASSQVASGGAGYNEQFF.

The chain carries TRBV6-1 and TRBJ1-5; D uncertain. The CDR3 has 14 amino acids. Deletions cut 2 bases from V and 7 bases from J, with 12 bases between. The germline CDR1 and CDR2 sequences are MNHNS and SASEGT. DNA of the CDR3: TGTGCCAGCAGTGAAATACGGGGAGTGCAGCCCCAGCATTTT. Protein sequence: CASSEIRGVQPQHF.

This chain links TRBV19 with TRBJ1-2; 8 bases agree with TRBD1. The germline V gene has CDR1 LNHDA and CDR2 SQIVND (reference sequence). Unmatched junction bases numbered 7, after V lost 7 bases and J lost 3 bases. CDR3 size: 14 residues. The CDR3 is CASTWTGRDYGYTF. For the CDR3, the DNA is TGTGCCAGTACCTGGACAGGGCGCGACTATGGCTACACCTTC. Filled out from reference TRBV19 and TRBJ1-2, the complete variable domain reads DGGITQSPKYLFRKEGQNVTLSCEQNLNHDAMYWYRQDPGQGLRLIYYSQIVNDFQKGDIAEGYSVSREKKESFPLTVTSAQKNPTAFYLCASTWTGRDYGYTFGSGTRLTVV.

V is TRBV15 and J is TRBJ1-2; the D is unclear. From germline, CDR1 is LNHNV and CDR2 YYDKDF (reference sequence). Trimming cost V 0 bases and J 2 bases, with 16 bases left between them. The CDR3 extends over 17 amino acids. CDR3 residues: CATSRDRIVDNNYGYTF. In nucleotides, the CDR3 is TGTGCCACCAGCAGAGATCGAATTGTCGACAACAACTATGGCTACACCTTC. Variable domain in full (rest from reference TRBV15 and TRBJ1-2): DAMVIQNPRYQVTQFGKPVTLSCSQTLNHNVMYWYQQKSSQAPKLLFHYYDKDFNNEADTPDNFQSRRPNTSFCFLDIRSPGLGDTAMYLCATSRDRIVDNNYGYTFGSGTRLTVV.

The chain recombines TRBV29-1 with TRBJ2-3, with 7 positions matching TRBD2. Germline V gene sequence: CDR1 SQVTM, CDR2 ANQGSEA. Trimming cost V 4 bases and J 2 bases; bases outside gene matches: 6. This CDR3 has 14 amino acids. In DNA form, the CDR3 reads TGCAGCGTTGGGGGGGGAGGGTTCACAGATACGCAGTATTTT. Protein sequence: CSVGGGGFTDTQYF.

This chain uses TRBV28 with TRBJ2-7; TRBD1 matches 8 bases. Germline assignment: CDR1 MDHEN and CDR2 SYDVKM. The length of the CDR3 is 15 residues. V dropped 5 bases and J dropped 4; count of bases not matched to a gene: 10. The CDR3 loop is CASSTRQGRGYEQYF. The CDR3 bases are TGTGCCAGCAGTACCAGACAGGGGCGCGGGTACGAGCAGTACTTC.

This clone occurred once. The chain couples TRBV7-8 to TRBJ2-5, with 7 bases matching TRBD2. V lost 0 bases to trimming and J lost 7 bases; unmatched junction nucleotides: 11. CDR1 and CDR2 from the germline V gene are SGHVS and FQNEAQ. The CDR3 has 16 residues. The CDR3: CASSLAGGGSTLTQYF. The CDR3, as DNA: TGTGCCAGCAGCTTAGCTGGCGGGGGTTCGACTTTGACCCAGTACTTC.

The V call is TRBV18, the J call TRBJ1-1, with D perhaps matching TRBD1 (5 bases). The CDR3 has 16 residues. The V gene's germline CDR1 is KGHSH and CDR2 LQKENI. Trimming removed 1 base at V and 5 bases at J, with 17 bases between. Here the CDR3 DNA reads TGTGCCAGCTCACCACTTCCGGAGGGACGGGGGACTGAAGCTTTCTTT. This gives the protein CASSPLPEGRGTEAFF.

The chain carries TRBV5-1 and TRBJ1-4; D not certain. The germline V gene has CDR1 SGHRS and CDR2 YFSETQ. V dropped 5 bases and J dropped 2 bases, with 4 bases sitting between them. The CDR3 length is 12 residues. The CDR3 DNA reads TGCGCCAGCAGGAGGACTAATGAAAAACTGTTTTTT. Translation gives CASRRTNEKLFF.

This chain connects TRBV6-1 to TRBJ1-1, with a possible D match to TRBD1 (5 bases). The CDR3 is made up of 13 amino acids. Germline V gives CDR1 MNHNS, CDR2 SASEGT. Trimming left V 5 bases short and J 1 base short, with 8 bases between. CDR3 sequence reads: CASSFDRNTEAFF. The CDR3 coding sequence is TGTGCCAGCAGTTTTGACAGGAACACTGAAGCTTTCTTT.

The gene calls are TRBV4-3 and TRBJ2-3; 11 bases map to TRBD1. The CDR3 loop spans 18 amino acids. Germline-derived CDR1 and CDR2 are LGHNA and YSLEER. Trimming took 6 bases from V and 6 from J; bases not matched to a gene: 17. CDR3 region: CASSKRPRDRGVSDTQYF. In nucleotides, the CDR3 is TGCGCCAGCAGTAAAAGACCCCGGGACAGGGGGGTATCCGATACGCAGTATTTT.

The rearrangement uses TRBV6-6 and TRBJ1-1; 7 bases are shared with TRBD1. Germline CDR1 MNHNY, CDR2 SVGAGI (reference sequence). With 5 bases clipped from V and 1 base from J, the junction kept 7 bases outside the gene matches. CDR3 length: 15 amino acids. DNA for the CDR3: TGTGCCAGCAGTCATACAGGGGCCCAGAACACTGAAGCTTTCTTT. Translating it yields CASSHTGAQNTEAFF.

This clone was seen a few times. The V call is TRBV29-1, the J call TRBJ2-2; tentatively, D is TRBD1 (5 bases). V was pared by 7 bases and J by 6 bases, with 9 bases between. Per the germline V gene, CDR1 is SQVTM and CDR2 is ANQGSEA. There are 11 residues in the CDR3. The CDR3 coding sequence is TGCAGCGGCAGCAGGGCCGGGGAGCTGTTTTTT. Translated: CSGSRAGELFF.

The count of this clone is one. This chain uses TRBV6-4 with TRBJ1-1; the D is unclear. The CDR3 totals 14 residues. Per the germline V gene, CDR1 is MRHNA and CDR2 is SNTAGT. V shed 4 bases and J shed 1 base, with 10 bases lying between them. The CDR3 DNA follows: TGTGCCAGCAGTGTCTTCGTTTGGAACACTGAAGCTTTCTTT. This encodes CASSVFVWNTEAFF.

This clone has more than one count but fewer than ten. As DNA, the CDR3 is TGCGCCAGCAGCCAAGTTGTTGTGGGCGTCCTTGGGCAGTACTTC. As protein: CASSQVVVGVLGQYF. This chain joins TRBV4-3 and TRBJ2-7; D is unresolved. The CDR3 length is 15 residues. V shed 1 base and J shed 9 bases, with 19 bases lying between them. From germline, CDR1 is LGHNA and CDR2 YSLEER.

This clone was seen a handful of times. V usage is TRBV7-8 and J usage is TRBJ2-3; 9 bases agree with TRBD2. The trim removed 6 bases at V and 6 bases at J, leaving 7 bases unmatched. The CDR3 covers 14 residues. Germline values: CDR1 SGHVS, CDR2 FQNEAQ. The CDR3 sequence: CASRPHLAGDTQYF. CDR3 coding DNA: TGTGCCAGCAGACCTCATCTAGCGGGGGATACGCAGTATTTT.

This sequence joins TRBV5-4 and TRBJ1-6; no definite D call. CDR1 is SGHNT, CDR2 YYREEE, per germline (reference sequence). CDR3 length: 14 residues. The V end was cut by 1 base, the J end by 5 bases, with 7 bases between. CDR3 region: CASSLSTHNSPLHF. The CDR3 coding sequence is TGTGCCAGCAGCTTGTCCACTCATAATTCACCCCTCCACTTT. Using reference TRBV5-4 and TRBJ1-6 for the parts outside the CDR3, the full variable domain is ETGVTQSPTHLIKTRGQQVTLRCSSQSGHNTVSWYQQALGQGPQFIFQYYREEENGRGNFPPRFSGLQFPNYSSELNVNALELDDSALYLCASSLSTHNSPLHFGNGTRLTVT.

The table lists this clone with a few counts. J is TRBJ1-1 and V is TRBV6-6; D possibly corresponds to TRBD1 (5 bases). The CDR3 length is 15 residues. The V end was cut by 2 bases, the J end by 3 bases, with 13 bases between. Germline V gene data show CDR1 as MNHNY and CDR2 as SVGAGI (reference sequence). This CDR3 is CASSYLGGEDTEAFF. CDR3 nucleotide sequence: TGTGCCAGCAGTTACCTCGGGGGGGAGGACACTGAAGCTTTCTTT.

The chain has TRBV4-2 and TRBJ1-3, with a tentative D call TRBD1 (6 bases). With 0 bases removed from V and 6 bases from J, the gap between germline ends came to 12 bases. CDR1 and CDR2 (germline): LGHNA, YNFKEQ. CDR3 length: 15 amino acids. CDR3 in DNA: TGTGCCAGCAGCCAAGAATACAGGGACGAAAACACCATATATTTT. Its translation is CASSQEYRDENTIYF.

The genes are TRBV4-3 and TRBJ1-2, with TRBD1 as a possible D gene (6 bases). Germline CDR1 and CDR2: LGHNA and YSLEER. The CDR3 is 19 amino acids. V lost 2 bases and J 5 bases, leaving 27 bases between the germline ends. The CDR3 reads CASSQPSFGTGSATYGYTF. The CDR3 nucleotides read TGCGCCAGCAGCCAACCCTCTTTCGGCACAGGGAGTGCTACATATGGCTACACCTTC.

The rearrangement uses TRBV5-1 and TRBJ1-6; TRBD1 matches at 7 bases. The V gene end was trimmed by 3 bases and the J gene end by 9 bases; junction bases not matched to a gene: 9. This CDR3 region has 15 residues. The germline gives CDR1 SGHRS, CDR2 YFSETQ. CDR3 amino acids: CASSWETGTSSPLHF. DNA for the CDR3: TGCGCCAGCAGCTGGGAGACAGGGACTAGTTCACCCCTCCACTTT.

The chain joins TRBV14 to TRBJ1-2; 9 bases agree with TRBD1. The CDR3 is 17 residues long. V trimming: 5 bases; J trimming: 5 bases; junction bases outside the gene matches: 15. CDR1 is SGHDN and CDR2 is FVKESK in the germline V gene. In DNA form, the CDR3 reads TGTGCCAGCAGCTACGGGACAGGGAGTTTAATTGGGTATGGCTACACCTTC. Translating gives CASSYGTGSLIGYGYTF.

V usage is TRBV5-1 and J usage is TRBJ2-1; possible D gene TRBD2, 5 bases. The CDR3 totals 13 residues. Germline V lookup: CDR1 SGHRS, CDR2 YFSETQ. The V gene lost 1 base and the J gene lost 8 bases, with 10 bases spanning the gap. The CDR3 region is CASSLSGNYEQFF. The DNA for the CDR3 is TGCGCCAGCAGCTTGTCGGGGAACTATGAGCAGTTCTTC.

Only one count was recorded for this clone. This chain joins TRBV11-2 and TRBJ1-4; tentatively, D is TRBD1 (5 bases). This CDR3 is built from 16 residues. The V gene's germline CDR1 is SGHAT and CDR2 FQNNGV. Trimming left V 4 bases short and J 8 bases short, with 20 bases between. CDR3 sequence reads: CASSYGSRVRGEKLFF. CDR3 nucleotides: TGTGCCAGCAGCTACGGTTCCAGGGTTCGGGGGGAAAAACTGTTTTTT.

This chain connects TRBV29-1 to TRBJ1-2; 9 positions match TRBD1. V lost 7 bases, J lost 6 bases, and 3 bases stayed unmatched. Per germline, CDR1 SQVTM and CDR2 ANQGSEA. The CDR3 is 11 residues long. CDR3 nucleotide sequence: TGCAGCGGTACAGGGGGCGATGGCTACACCTTC. Translation gives CSGTGGDGYTF.

This chain connects TRBV27 to TRBJ2-3, with 7 bases aligning to TRBD2. Losses at the gene ends were 4 bases for V and 2 bases for J; bases not matched to a gene: 9. The V gene's germline CDR1 is MNHEY and CDR2 SMNVEV (reference sequence). CDR3 length: 16 residues. The CDR3: CASSSPRGGNTDTQYF. CDR3 nucleotides: TGTGCCAGCAGTTCCCCCCGGGGAGGGAACACAGATACGCAGTATTTT.

This clone was detected only once. The V and J genes are TRBV6-5 and TRBJ1-6, with D perhaps matching TRBD1 (6 bases). Germline V lookup: CDR1 MNHEY, CDR2 SVGAGI. This CDR3 has 16 residues. Trimming shortened V by 4 bases and J by 10 bases, and 20 bases separated the two germline ends. DNA for the CDR3: TGTGCCAGCAGTTCTTCCAGGGGAATCTCGGTCTCACCCCTCCACTTT. This codes for CASSSSRGISVSPLHF.